This TCR beta chain was obtained from a study of vaccination effects on CD4 cells after COVID-19. With the ViraFEST assay, the study expanded antigen-specific CD4+ T cells using viral peptide pools, then sequenced them. CD4+ T cell isolation took place after more than eight days of culture. This individual contracted SARS-CoV-2 between March and December 2020, as verified by PCR. IL-2 at about 9.7 IU/ml and peptides at 8.5 to 10 ug/ml were added to cultured PBMC, approximately 1.9 million per well. A pool of HIV-1 Nef peptides served as the condition for the negative control culture. It was on days 3 and 7 that half the medium was replaced with IL-2 medium. Comment on this clone: The target antigen is unknown.

After removal of 7 bases from V and 3 bases from J, the junction contained 7 bases not matched to a gene. This CDR3 spans 14 amino acids. Germline V lookup: CDR1 SNHLY, CDR2 FYNNEI. Sequenced by immunoSEQ multiplex PCR; TCRdb stores in-frame clones only, minus some. Altogether roughly 73,000 clones are present, around 70% being singletons, with the ten largest covering 5%. The input for sequencing was CD4+ T cells from PBMCs cultured with HIV peptides, taken before COVID-19 vaccination. Subset indicated: HIV-1 Nef peptide pool negative control/reference culture. This clonotype originated in a human donor who had a prior SARS-CoV-2 infection. The rearrangement joins TRBV2 to TRBJ1-2, with TRBD1 matching over 8 bases. This CDR3 is CASTRGRGDYGYTF. In nucleotides, the CDR3 is TGTGCCAGCACCAGGGGGCGCGGGGACTATGGCTACACCTTC.